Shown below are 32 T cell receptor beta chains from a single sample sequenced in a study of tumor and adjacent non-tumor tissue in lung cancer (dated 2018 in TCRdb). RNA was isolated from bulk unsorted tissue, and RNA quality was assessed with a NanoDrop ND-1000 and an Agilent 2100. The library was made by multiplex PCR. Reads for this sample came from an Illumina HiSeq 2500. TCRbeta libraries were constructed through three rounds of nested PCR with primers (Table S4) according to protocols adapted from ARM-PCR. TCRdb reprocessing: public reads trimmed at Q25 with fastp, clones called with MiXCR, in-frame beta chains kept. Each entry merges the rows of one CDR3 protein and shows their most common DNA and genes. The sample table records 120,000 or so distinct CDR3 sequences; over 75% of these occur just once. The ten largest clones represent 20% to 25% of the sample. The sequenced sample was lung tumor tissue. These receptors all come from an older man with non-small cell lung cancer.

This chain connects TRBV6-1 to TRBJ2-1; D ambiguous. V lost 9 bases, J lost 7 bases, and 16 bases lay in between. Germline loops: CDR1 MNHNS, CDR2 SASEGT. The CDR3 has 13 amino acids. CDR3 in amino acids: CASNVLGMNEQFF. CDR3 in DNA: TGTGCCAGTAATGTCTTGGGAATGAATGAGCAGTTCTTC.

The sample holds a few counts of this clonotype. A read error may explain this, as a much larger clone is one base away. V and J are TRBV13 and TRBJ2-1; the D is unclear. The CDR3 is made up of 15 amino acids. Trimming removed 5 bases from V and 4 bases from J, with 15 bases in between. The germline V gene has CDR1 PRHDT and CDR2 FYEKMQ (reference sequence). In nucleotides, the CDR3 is TGTGCCAGCAGCCCCATACCGTGGGCTTACAATGAGCAGTTCTTC. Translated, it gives CASSPIPWAYNEQFF.

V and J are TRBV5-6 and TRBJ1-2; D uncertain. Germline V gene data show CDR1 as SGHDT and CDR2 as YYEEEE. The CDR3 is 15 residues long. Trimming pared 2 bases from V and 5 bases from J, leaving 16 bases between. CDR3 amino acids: CASSLVPDKRYGYTF. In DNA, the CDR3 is TGTGCCAGCAGCTTAGTACCAGACAAGCGGTATGGCTACACCTTC. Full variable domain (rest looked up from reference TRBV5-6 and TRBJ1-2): DAGVTQSPTHLIKTRGQQVTLRCSPKSGHDTVSWYQQALGQGPQFIFQYYEEEERQRGNFPDRFSGHQFPNYSSELNVNALLLGDSALYLCASSLVPDKRYGYTFGSGTRLTVV.

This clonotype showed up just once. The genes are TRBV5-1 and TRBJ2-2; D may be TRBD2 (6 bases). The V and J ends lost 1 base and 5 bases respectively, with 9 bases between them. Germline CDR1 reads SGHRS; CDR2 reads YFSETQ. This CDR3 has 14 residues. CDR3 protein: CASSLTGVTGELFF. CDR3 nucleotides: TGCGCCAGCAGCTTGACGGGAGTAACCGGGGAGCTGTTTTTT.

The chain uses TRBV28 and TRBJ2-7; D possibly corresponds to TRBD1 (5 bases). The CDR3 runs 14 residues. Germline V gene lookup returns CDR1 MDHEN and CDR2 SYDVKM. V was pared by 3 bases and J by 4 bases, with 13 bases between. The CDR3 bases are TGTGCCAGCAGTTTTCCAGGACATTCATACGAGCAGTACTTC. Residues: CASSFPGHSYEQYF.

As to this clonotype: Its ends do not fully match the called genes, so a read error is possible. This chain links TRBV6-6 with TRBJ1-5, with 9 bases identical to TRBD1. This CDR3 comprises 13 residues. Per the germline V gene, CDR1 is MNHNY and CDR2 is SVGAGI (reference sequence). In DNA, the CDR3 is TGTGCATGCCACGGGACAGGGCGACAGCCCCAGCAATTT. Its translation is CACHGTGRQPQQF.

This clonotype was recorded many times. This chain's CDR3 is CASSFAGLYEQYF. Here the CDR3 DNA reads TGTGCCAGCAGTTTTGCGGGGTTGTACGAGCAGTACTTC. The chain is built from TRBV28 and TRBJ2-7; weak D call: TRBD2 (6 bases). CDR1 MDHEN and CDR2 SYDVKM come from the germline V gene. The CDR3 contains 13 residues. Trimming shortened V by 3 bases and J by 4 bases, and 10 bases separated the two germline ends.

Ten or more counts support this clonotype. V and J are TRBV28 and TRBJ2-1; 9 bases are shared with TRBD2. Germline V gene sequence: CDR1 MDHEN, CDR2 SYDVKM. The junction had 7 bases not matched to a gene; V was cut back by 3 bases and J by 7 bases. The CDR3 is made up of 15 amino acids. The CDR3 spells CASSLREGRGNEQFF. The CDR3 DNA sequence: TGTGCCAGCAGTTTGCGGGAGGGCCGGGGGAATGAGCAGTTCTTC.

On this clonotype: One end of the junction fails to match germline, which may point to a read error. The CDR3 region is CASSPTGSYIEQFF. CDR3 bases: TGCGCCAGCAGCCCAACAGGGTCCTACATTGAGCAGTTCTTC. V usage is TRBV5-1 and J usage is TRBJ2-1, with D maybe TRBD1 (6 bases). The V gene's germline CDR1 is SGHRS and CDR2 YFSETQ. The CDR3 is 14 amino acids.

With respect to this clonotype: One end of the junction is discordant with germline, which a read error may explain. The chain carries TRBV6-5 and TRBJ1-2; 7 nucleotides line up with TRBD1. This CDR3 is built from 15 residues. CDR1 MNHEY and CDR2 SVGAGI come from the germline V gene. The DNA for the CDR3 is TGTGCCAGCACTTATTCGCCAGGGGGTCACTATGGCTACATCTTC. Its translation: CASTYSPGGHYGYIF.

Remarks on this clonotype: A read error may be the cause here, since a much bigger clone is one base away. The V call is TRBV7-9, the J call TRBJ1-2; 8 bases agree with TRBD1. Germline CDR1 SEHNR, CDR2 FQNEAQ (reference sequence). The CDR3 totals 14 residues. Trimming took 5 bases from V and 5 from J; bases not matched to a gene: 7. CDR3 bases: TGTGCCAGCAGCCCTAGACAGGGGAATTATGGCTACACCTTC. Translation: CASSPRQGNYGYTF.

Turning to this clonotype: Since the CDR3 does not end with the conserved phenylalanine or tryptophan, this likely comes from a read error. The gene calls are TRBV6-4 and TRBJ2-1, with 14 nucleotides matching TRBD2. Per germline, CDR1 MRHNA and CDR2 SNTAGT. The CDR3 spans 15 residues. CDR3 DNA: TGTGCTAGCAGTCACGGGACTAGCGGGGGAAATGAGCAGTTCTCC. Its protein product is CASSHGTSGGNEQFS.

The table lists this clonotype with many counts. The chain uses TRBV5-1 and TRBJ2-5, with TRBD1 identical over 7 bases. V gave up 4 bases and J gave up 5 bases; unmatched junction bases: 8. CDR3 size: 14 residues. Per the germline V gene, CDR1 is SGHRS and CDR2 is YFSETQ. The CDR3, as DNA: TGCGCCAGCAGCGATCACAGGGGTTCGGAGACCCAGTACTTC. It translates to CASSDHRGSETQYF.

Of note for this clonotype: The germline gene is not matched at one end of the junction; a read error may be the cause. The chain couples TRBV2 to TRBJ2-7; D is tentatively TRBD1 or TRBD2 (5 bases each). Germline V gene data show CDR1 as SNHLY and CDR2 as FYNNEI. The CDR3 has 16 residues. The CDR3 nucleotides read TGTGCCAGCAGTGGGGGGTTTGGAAAGGTGGGCGGCGAGCAATACTTC. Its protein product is CASSGGFGKVGGEQYF.

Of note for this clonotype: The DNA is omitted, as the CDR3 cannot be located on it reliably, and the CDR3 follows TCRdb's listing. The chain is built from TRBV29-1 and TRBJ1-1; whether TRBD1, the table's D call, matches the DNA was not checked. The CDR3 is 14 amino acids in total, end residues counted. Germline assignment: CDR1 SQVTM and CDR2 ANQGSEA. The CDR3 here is CSVFGLGSKTEAVF.

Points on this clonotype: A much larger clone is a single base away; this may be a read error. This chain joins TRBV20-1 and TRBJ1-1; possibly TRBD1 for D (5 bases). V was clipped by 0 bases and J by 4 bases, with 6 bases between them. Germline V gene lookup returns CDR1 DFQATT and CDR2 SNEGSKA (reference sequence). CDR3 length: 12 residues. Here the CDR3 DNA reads TGCAGTGCTAGAGAGGGGCTCACTGAAGCTTTCTTT. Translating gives CSAREGLTEAFF.

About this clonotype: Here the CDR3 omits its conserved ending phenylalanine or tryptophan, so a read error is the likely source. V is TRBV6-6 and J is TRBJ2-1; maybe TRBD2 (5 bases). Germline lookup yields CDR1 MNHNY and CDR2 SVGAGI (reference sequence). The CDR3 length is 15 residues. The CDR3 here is CVSIMTIGPYNEQFL. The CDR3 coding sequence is TGTGTCAGCATTATGACTATCGGCCCTTACAATGAGCAGTTCTTA.

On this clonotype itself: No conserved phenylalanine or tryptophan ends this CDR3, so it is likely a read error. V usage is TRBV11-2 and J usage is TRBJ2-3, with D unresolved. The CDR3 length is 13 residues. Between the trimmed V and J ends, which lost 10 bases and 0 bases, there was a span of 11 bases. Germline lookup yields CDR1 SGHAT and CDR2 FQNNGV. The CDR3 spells CATSGRSTDTQYY. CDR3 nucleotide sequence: TGTGCCACGTCAGGTCGGAGCACAGATACGCAGTATTAC.

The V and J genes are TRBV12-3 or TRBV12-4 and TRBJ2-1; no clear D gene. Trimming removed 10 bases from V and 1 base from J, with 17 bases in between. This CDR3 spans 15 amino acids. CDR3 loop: CANTPNWGSYNEQFF. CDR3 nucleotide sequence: TGTGCCAACACTCCAAACTGGGGTTCCTACAATGAGCAGTTCTTC.

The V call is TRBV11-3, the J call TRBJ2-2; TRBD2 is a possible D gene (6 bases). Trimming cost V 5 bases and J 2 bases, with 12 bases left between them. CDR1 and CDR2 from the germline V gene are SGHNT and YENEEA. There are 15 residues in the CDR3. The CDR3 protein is CASSPDGSNTGELFF. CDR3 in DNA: TGTGCCAGCAGCCCGGACGGGAGTAACACCGGGGAGCTGTTTTTT. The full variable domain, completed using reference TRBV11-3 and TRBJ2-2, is EAGVVQSPRYKIIEKKQPVAFWCNPISGHNTLYWYLQNLGQGPELLIRYENEEAVDDSQLPKDRFSAERLKGVDSTLKIQPAELGDSAVYLCASSPDGSNTGELFFGEGSRLTVL.

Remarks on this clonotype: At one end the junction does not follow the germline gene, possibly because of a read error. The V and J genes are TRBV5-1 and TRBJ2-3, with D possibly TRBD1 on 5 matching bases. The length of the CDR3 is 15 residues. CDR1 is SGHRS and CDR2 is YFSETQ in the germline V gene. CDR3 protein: CASSTSRVSTDTQFF. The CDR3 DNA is TGCGCGAGCAGCACAAGCAGGGTGAGCACAGATACGCAGTTTTTT.

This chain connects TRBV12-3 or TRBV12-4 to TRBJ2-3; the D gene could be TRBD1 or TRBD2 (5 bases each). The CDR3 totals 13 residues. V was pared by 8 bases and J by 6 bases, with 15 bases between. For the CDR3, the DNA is TGTGCCAGCCTGGGGACCGTTGGGGATACGCAGTATTTT. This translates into CASLGTVGDTQYF.

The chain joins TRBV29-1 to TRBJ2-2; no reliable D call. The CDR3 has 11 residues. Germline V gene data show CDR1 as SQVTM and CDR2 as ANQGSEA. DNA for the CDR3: TGCAACCTTGGGGTAACCGGGGAGCTGTTTTTT. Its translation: CNLGVTGELFF.

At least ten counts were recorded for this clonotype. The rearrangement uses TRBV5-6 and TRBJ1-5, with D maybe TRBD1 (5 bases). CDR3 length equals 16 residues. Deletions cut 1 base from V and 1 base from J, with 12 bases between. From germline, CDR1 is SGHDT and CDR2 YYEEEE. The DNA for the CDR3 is TGTGCCAGCAGCTTGAGTGGGACGGAAAGCAATCAGCCCCAGCATTTT. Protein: CASSLSGTESNQPQHF.

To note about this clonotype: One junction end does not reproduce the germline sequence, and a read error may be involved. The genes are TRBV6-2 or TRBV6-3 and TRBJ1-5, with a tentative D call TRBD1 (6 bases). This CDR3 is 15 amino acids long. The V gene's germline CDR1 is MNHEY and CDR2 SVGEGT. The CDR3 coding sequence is TGTGCCAGCAGGTATTGGGACAATGGATATCAGCGCCAGCATTTT. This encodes CASRYWDNGYQRQHF.

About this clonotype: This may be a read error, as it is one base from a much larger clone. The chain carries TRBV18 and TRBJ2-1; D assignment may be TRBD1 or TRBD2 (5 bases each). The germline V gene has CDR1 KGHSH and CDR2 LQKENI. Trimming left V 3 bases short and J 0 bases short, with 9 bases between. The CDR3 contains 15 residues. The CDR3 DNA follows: TGTGCCAGCTCACCGGGACCAAACTCCTACAATGAGCAGTTCTTC. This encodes CASSPGPNSYNEQFF.

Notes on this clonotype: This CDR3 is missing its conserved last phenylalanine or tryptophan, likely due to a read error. The CDR3 region has the DNA TGTGCCAGCGCTTCCGGCCGGGGGCGGGATACCCAGTACATC. As protein: CASASGRGRDTQYI. This sequence joins TRBV11-3 and TRBJ2-5; D assignment may be TRBD1 or TRBD2 (6 bases each). Germline assignment: CDR1 SGHNT and CDR2 YENEEA. Trimming cost V 8 bases and J 8 bases, with 21 bases left between them. The CDR3 consists of 14 residues.

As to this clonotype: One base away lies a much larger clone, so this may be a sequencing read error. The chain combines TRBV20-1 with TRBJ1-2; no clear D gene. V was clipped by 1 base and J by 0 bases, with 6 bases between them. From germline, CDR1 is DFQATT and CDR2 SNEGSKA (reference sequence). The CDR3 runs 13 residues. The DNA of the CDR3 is TGCAGTGCTAGAGTAGGTCCTAACTATGGCTACACCTTC. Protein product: CSARVGPNYGYTF.

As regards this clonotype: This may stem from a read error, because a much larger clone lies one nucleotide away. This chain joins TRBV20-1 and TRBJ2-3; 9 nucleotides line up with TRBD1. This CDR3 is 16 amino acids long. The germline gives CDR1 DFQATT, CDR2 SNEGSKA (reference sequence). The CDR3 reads CTASNAGTGTMDTQYF. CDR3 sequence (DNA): TGCACTGCTAGCAACGCCGGGACAGGGACAATGGATACGCAGTATTTT.

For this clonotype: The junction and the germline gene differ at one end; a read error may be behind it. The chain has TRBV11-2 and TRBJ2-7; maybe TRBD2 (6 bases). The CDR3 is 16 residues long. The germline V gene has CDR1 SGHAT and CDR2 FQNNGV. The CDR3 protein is CASNPPLASNVQEHYF. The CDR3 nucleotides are TGTGCCAGCAACCCCCCCCTAGCGTCAAATGTCCAAGAGCACTACTTC.

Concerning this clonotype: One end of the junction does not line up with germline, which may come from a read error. The CDR3 loop reads CTSSQSSSIYSNQPQHF. CDR3 bases: TGCACCAGTAGCCAGAGTAGCAGCATTTATAGCAATCAGCCCCAGCATTTT. V and J are TRBV4-1 and TRBJ1-5; D gene unclear. CDR1 and CDR2 from the germline V gene are MGHRA and YSYEKL. The CDR3 has 17 residues.

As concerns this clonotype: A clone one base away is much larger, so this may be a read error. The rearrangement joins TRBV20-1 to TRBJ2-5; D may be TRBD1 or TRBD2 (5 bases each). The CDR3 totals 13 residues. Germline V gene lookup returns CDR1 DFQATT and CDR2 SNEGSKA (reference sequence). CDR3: CSAGTARGETRYF. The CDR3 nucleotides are TGCAGTGCCGGCACGGCCCGAGGGGAGACCCGGTACTTC.